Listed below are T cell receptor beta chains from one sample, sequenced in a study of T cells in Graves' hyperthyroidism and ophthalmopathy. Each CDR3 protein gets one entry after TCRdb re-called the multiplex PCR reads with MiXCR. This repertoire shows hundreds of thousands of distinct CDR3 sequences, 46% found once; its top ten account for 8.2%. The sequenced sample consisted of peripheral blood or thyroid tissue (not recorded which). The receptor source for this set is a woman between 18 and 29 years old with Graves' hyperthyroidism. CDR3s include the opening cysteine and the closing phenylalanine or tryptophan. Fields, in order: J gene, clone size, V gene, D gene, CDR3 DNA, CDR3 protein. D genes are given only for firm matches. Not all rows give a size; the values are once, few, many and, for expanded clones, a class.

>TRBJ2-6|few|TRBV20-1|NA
TGCAGTGCTCCCCCCAGGGCAGGGGCCAACGTCCTGACTTTC
CSAPPRAGANVLTF
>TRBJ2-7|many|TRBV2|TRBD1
TGTGCCAGCAGTGAGGACAGGACCAGCTCCTACGAGCAGTACTTC
CASSEDRTSSYEQYF
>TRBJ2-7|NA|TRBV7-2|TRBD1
TGTGCCAGCAGCATGGGACAGCTGGGGTACGAGCAGTACTTC
CASSMGQLGYEQYF
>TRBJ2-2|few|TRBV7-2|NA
TGTGCCAGCAGCTTTGGACAGTACACCGGGGAGCTGTTTTTT
CASSFGQYTGELFF
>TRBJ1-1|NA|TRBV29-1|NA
TGCAGCTCAGACACTGAAGCTTTCTTT
CSSDTEAFF
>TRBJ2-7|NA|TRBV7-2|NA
TGTGCCAGCAGCCCCTCTGCCTACGAGCAGTACTTC
CASSPSAYEQYF
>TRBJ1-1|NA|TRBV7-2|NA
TGTGCCAGCAGCCCACCGGGACATTGGAACACTGAAGCTTTCTTT
CASSPPGHWNTEAFF
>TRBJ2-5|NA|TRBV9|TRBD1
TGTGCCAGCAGCGTAGGACAGGGGGTTCGAGAGACCCAGTACTTC
CASSVGQGVRETQYF
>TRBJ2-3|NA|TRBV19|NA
TGTGCCAGTAAGGGGGATACGCAGTATTTT
CASKGDTQYF
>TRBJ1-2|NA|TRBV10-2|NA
TGCGCCAGCGCTCCAGGCAGCGCCTATGGCTACACCTTC
CASAPGSAYGYTF
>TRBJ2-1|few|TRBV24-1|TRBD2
TGTGCCACCAGTACTAGCGGCGATGAGCAGTTCTTC
CATSTSGDEQFF
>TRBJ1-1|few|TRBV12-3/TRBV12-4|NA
TGTGCCAGCAGTTCCCTGGGACAAAGGGCTTTCTTT
CASSSLGQRAFF
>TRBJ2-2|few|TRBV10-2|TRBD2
TGCGCCAGCAGTGACCTTAGCGGGAGAGTTAACACCGGGGAGCTGTTTTTT
CASSDLSGRVNTGELFF
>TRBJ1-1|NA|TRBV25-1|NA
TGTGCCTTCAATCCTCAGAGGATGAACACTGAAGCTTTCTTT
CAFNPQRMNTEAFF
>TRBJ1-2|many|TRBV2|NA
TGTGCCAGCAGGTCCACACAGACAGCTGGCTACACCTTC
CASRSTQTAGYTF
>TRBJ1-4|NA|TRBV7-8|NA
TGCGCCAGCAGCCCAGATCACAGCCCTGCCGAAAAACTGTTTTTT
CASSPDHSPAEKLFF
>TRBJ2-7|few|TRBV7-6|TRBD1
TGTGCCAGCACCCAGGGGGACTCCTACGAGCAGTACTTC
CASTQGDSYEQYF
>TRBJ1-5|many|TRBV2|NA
TGTGCCAGCCTGATAGGAAGTGGCAATCAGCCCCAGCATTTT
CASLIGSGNQPQHF
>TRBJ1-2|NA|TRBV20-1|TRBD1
TGCAGTGCTAGTAGGCAGGGGGCTCCTTTGGGTGGCTACACCTTC
CSASRQGAPLGGYTF
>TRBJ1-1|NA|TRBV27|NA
TGTGCCAGCAGACCAAGGGTGAACACTGAAGCTTTCTTT
CASRPRVNTEAFF
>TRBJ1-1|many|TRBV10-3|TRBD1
TGTGCCATCAGTGAAAGCGGGACAGGAATGGAAGCTTTCTTT
CAISESGTGMEAFF
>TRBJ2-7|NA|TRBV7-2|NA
TGTGCCAGCAGCGAGGGCGCGCGGAACTACGAGCAGTACTTC
CASSEGARNYEQYF